This T cell receptor beta chain was recovered during a study of molecular identifiers for immune sequencing clone quantification. The study's findings and limits: The study reportedly detected spiked Jurkat TCR RNA from one cell among one million naive cells.

TCRdb passed the PCR reads through MiXCR, listing each CDR3 protein once. Among hundreds of thousands of distinct CDR3 sequences listed, around 20% were seen once. This clonotype was detected ten times or more. What it recognizes is unknown. The V and J ends lost 0 bases and 7 bases respectively, with 13 bases between them. Per germline, CDR1 MNHEY and CDR2 SVGAGI. The CDR3 runs to 16 residues. Source material: naive CD8+ T cells from blood, with Jurkat cell RNA spiked in. Subset meaning: FACS-sorted CD8+CD4-CCR7+CD45RA+ naive T cells. V is TRBV6-5 and J is TRBJ1-6, with D perhaps TRBD1 (5 bases). This clonotype originated in a human donor in good health. Some libraries in this study had Jurkat cell RNA spiked in. CDR3 in DNA: TGTGCCAGCAGTTACTCGACTGGGCAGGGAAATTCACCCCTCCACTTT. This translates into CASSYSTGQGNSPLHF.